The 32 T cell receptor beta chains presented below share a single source sample, sequenced in a study of spatial heterogeneity in lung cancer. Study outcomes and limitations: Counts that tracked tumor mutation counts were those of expanded intratumoral alpha and beta TCRs.

For these receptors, no antigen is known. Regarding time point: sample taken at primary tumor resection. TCRdb re-analysed the 5' RACE reads in MiXCR, keeping a single row per CDR3 protein. The data contain several thousand distinct CDR3 sequences, less than 5% of them singletons. The material was lung tumor tissue, obtained at surgery. These receptors were taken from a female donor with early-stage non-small cell lung cancer.

Ten or more counts support this clonotype. The rearrangement links TRBV9 to TRBJ1-4; D gene uncertain. Looked up from germline, CDR1 is SGDLS and CDR2 is YYNGEE. The V and J ends lost 3 bases and 3 bases respectively, with 9 bases between them. This CDR3 is 14 amino acids long. The CDR3 spells CASSDTVANEKLFF. CDR3 nucleotide sequence: TGTGCCAGCAGCGACACGGTGGCTAATGAAAAACTGTTTTTT. Full variable domain (rest looked up from reference TRBV9 and TRBJ1-4): DSGVTQTPKHLITATGQRVTLRCSPRSGDLSVYWYQQSLDQGLQFLIQYYNGEERAKGNILERFSAQQFPDLHSELNLSSLELGDSALYFCASSDTVANEKLFFGSGTQLSVL.

This clonotype was seen repeatedly, ten times or more. This chain connects TRBV29-1 to TRBJ2-3, with TRBD2 identical over 8 bases. The V and J ends lost 2 bases and 4 bases, in that order; junction bases with no gene match: 5. The CDR3 length is 14 residues. The germline V gene has CDR1 SQVTM and CDR2 ANQGSEA. The chain's CDR3 is CSVEFDGRADTQYF. CDR3 coding DNA: TGCAGCGTTGAATTTGACGGGAGGGCAGATACGCAGTATTTT.

This clonotype occurred many times. V and J are TRBV7-9 and TRBJ1-1; D unresolved. V lost 8 bases and J 2 bases, leaving 9 bases between the germline ends. The length of the CDR3 is 12 residues. Germline-derived CDR1 and CDR2 are SEHNR and FQNEAQ (reference sequence). The CDR3 loop is CASGEGNTEAFF. CDR3 DNA: TGTGCCAGCGGGGAGGGAAACACTGAAGCTTTCTTT. The full variable domain, rest sourced from reference TRBV7-9 and TRBJ1-1, is DTGVSQNPRHKITKRGQNVTFRCDPISEHNRLYWYRQTLGQGPEFLTYFQNEAQLEKSRLLSDRFSAERPKGSFSTLEIQRTEQGDSAMYLCASGEGNTEAFFGQGTRLTVV.

Sample share makes this clonotype medium-sized (0.01 to 0.1%). The genes are TRBV7-3 and TRBJ2-4; TRBD1 matches 7 bases. The germline gives CDR1 SGHTA, CDR2 FQGTGA. The CDR3 consists of 14 residues. Losses at the gene ends were 4 bases for V and 1 base for J; bases not matched to a gene: 1. CDR3 in DNA: TGTGCCAGCAGCTCACAGGGGGCCAAAAACATTCAGTACTTC. Translation: CASSSQGAKNIQYF. The full variable domain, with the rest looked up from reference TRBV7-3 and TRBJ2-4, is GAGVSQTPSNKVTEKGKYVELRCDPISGHTALYWYRQSLGQGPEFLIYFQGTGAADDSGLPNDRFFAVRPEGSVSTLKIQRTERGDSAVYLCASSSQGAKNIQYFGAGTRLSVL.

This clonotype rates as medium-sized. The chain employs TRBV27 and TRBJ1-1, with D unresolved. The CDR3 consists of 13 residues. The V and J ends lost 1 base and 2 bases respectively, with 5 bases between them. The germline V gene has CDR1 MNHEY and CDR2 SMNVEV (reference sequence). The CDR3 is CASSLYSNTEAFF. The CDR3 DNA reads as TGTGCCAGCAGTTTATATTCCAACACTGAAGCTTTCTTT.

This clonotype appeared many times. This rearrangement joins TRBV6-1 to TRBJ2-7; TRBD2 aligns across 8 bases. V was pared by 6 bases and J by 4 bases, with 11 bases of the junction left unmatched. Germline CDR1 reads MNHNS; CDR2 reads SASEGT. CDR3 length equals 15 residues. DNA of the CDR3: TGTGCCAGCAGAGAGTCAAGCGGGAGTCTTTACGAGCAGTACTTC. Protein: CASRESSGSLYEQYF.

This clonotype was recorded at least ten times. The V call is TRBV30, the J call TRBJ2-2, with D possibly being TRBD2 (5 bases). This CDR3 has 14 residues. V lost 5 bases to trimming and J lost 3 bases, with 13 bases between them. Germline V gene data show CDR1 as GTSNPN and CDR2 as SVGIG (reference sequence). CDR3 bases: TGTGCCTGGCAAGGGAGAGGGTACACCGGGGAGCTGTTTTTT. Translated, it gives CAWQGRGYTGELFF.

Sample share makes this clonotype medium-sized. The chain uses TRBV27 and TRBJ2-1, with D perhaps matching TRBD2 (6 bases). The CDR3 is made up of 15 amino acids. Germline CDR1 and CDR2: MNHEY and SMNVEV (reference sequence). Trimming shortened V by 4 bases and J by 0 bases, and 10 bases separated the two germline ends. The CDR3: CASSSDGSSYNEQFF. The DNA for the CDR3 is TGTGCCAGCAGTTCGGACGGGAGCTCCTACAATGAGCAGTTCTTC.

At least ten counts were recorded for this clonotype. The V call is TRBV12-3 or TRBV12-4, the J call TRBJ2-2; D gene unclear. The CDR3 consists of 14 residues. Trimming pared 0 bases from V and 5 bases from J, leaving 7 bases between. CDR3 protein: CASSLAQLTGELFF. The CDR3 DNA reads TGTGCCAGCAGTTTAGCGCAGCTGACCGGGGAGCTGTTTTTT.

The table lists this clonotype with many counts. The chain couples TRBV3-1 to TRBJ2-3; possible D gene TRBD1, 5 bases. The CDR3 totals 15 residues. Germline CDR1 reads LGHDT; CDR2 reads YNNKEL (reference sequence). V lost 0 bases and J 12 bases, leaving 19 bases between the germline ends. The DNA of the CDR3 is TGTGCCAGCAGCCAAGATATATCTCAGGGAAGCCCCCAGTATTTT. It is translated as CASSQDISQGSPQYF.

This clonotype was observed at least ten times. Given a much more abundant clone one base away, this may be a read error. The V call is TRBV20-1, the J call TRBJ1-2, with D maybe TRBD1 (5 bases). Germline CDR1 reads DFQATT; CDR2 reads SNEGSKA (reference sequence). The CDR3 spans 15 residues. Here the CDR3 DNA reads TGCAGTGCTAGAGATCCTCCGCGGGGACGGCATGGCTACAACTTC. It yields the protein CSARDPPRGRHGYNF.

This clonotype was seen ten or more times. The CDR3 nucleotides read TGTGCCAGCAGCCCCCGACAGTCACAAGAGACCCAGTACTTC. It encodes CASSPRQSQETQYF. This chain joins TRBV11-2 and TRBJ2-5, with D possibly TRBD1 on 5 matching bases. Germline lookup yields CDR1 SGHAT and CDR2 FQNNGV. V lost 5 bases and J lost 2, with 12 bases in between. The CDR3 contains 14 residues.

This clonotype was seen more than once but under ten times. This clone may be a read error of a much larger clone one base away. The gene calls are TRBV28 and TRBJ1-2, with TRBD1 matching 7 bases. This CDR3 comprises 14 residues. Germline V lookup: CDR1 MDHEN, CDR2 SYDVKM. The CDR3 spells CASRAGTVNYGYNF. The CDR3 DNA sequence: TGTGCCAGCAGGGCCGGGACAGTGAACTATGGCTACAACTTC.

This clonotype was picked up many times. CDR3 residues: CASSLEGTSETANTGELFF. In DNA form, the CDR3 reads TGCGCCAGCAGCTTGGAGGGGACTAGCGAAACCGCGAACACCGGGGAGCTGTTTTTT. This rearrangement joins TRBV5-1 to TRBJ2-2; 10 bases are shared with TRBD2. CDR1 is SGHRS, CDR2 YFSETQ, per germline. The J segment lost 0 bases and the V segment lost 0 bases, leaving 8 bases of the junction unmatched. The CDR3 is 19 residues long.

This clonotype was seen ten or more times. The chain uses TRBV20-1 and TRBJ2-7; TRBD2 aligns across 7 bases. CDR3 length equals 17 residues. Germline-derived CDR1 and CDR2 are DFQATT and SNEGSKA (reference sequence). Losses at the gene ends were 6 bases for V and 2 bases for J; bases not matched to a gene: 19. The CDR3 region is CSAREGAGESYAYEQYF. The CDR3 DNA reads TGCAGTGCCCGGGAAGGCGCGGGAGAATCATATGCCTACGAGCAGTACTTC.

This clonotype is labeled medium-sized. The chain has TRBV6-2 or TRBV6-3 and TRBJ1-6, with 9 bases identical to TRBD1. This CDR3 has 15 residues. The V segment lost 4 bases and the J segment 7 bases; nucleotides outside the gene matches: 5. Germline-derived CDR1 and CDR2 are MNHEY and SVGEGT. The CDR3 DNA sequence: TGTGCCAGCAGTTGGGACAGGGTGACAAATTCACCCCTCCACTTT. Translating it yields CASSWDRVTNSPLHF.

This clonotype was observed at least ten times. It may be a read error: a sequence one base away is much more abundant. The chain joins TRBV9 to TRBJ1-2; D is unclear. The CDR3 is made up of 11 amino acids. Germline CDR1 reads SGDLS; CDR2 reads YYNGEE. Here the CDR3 reads CASSGSYGYNF. In DNA, the CDR3 is TGTGCCAGCAGCGGGAGCTATGGCTACAACTTC.

This clonotype came up many times. This chain joins TRBV28 and TRBJ2-7; either TRBD1 or TRBD2 may supply D (5 bases each). The CDR3 has 14 amino acids. V dropped 9 bases and J dropped 4 bases, with 19 bases sitting between them. Germline V lookup: CDR1 MDHEN, CDR2 SYDVKM. The CDR3 DNA sequence: TGTGCCAGTATGAGGGGCTTCGAGAAATACGAGCAGTACTTC. Protein product: CASMRGFEKYEQYF.

This clonotype has more than one count but fewer than ten. The J gene is TRBJ2-4, the V gene TRBV20-1; possible D gene TRBD2, 6 bases. V was shortened by 2 bases and J by 2 bases, with 16 bases between the two germline ends. Germline loops: CDR1 DFQATT, CDR2 SNEGSKA (reference sequence). The CDR3 loop spans 16 amino acids. This chain's CDR3 is CSARPSDALTKNIQYF. DNA for the CDR3: TGCAGTGCTAGACCTAGCGACGCACTAACCAAAAACATTCAGTACTTC.

This clonotype was picked up many times. This could be a read error, since a much larger clone is one nucleotide away. The genes are TRBV20-1 and TRBJ1-2; D possibly corresponds to TRBD1 (6 bases). CDR3 length: 13 amino acids. Per the germline V gene, CDR1 is DFQATT and CDR2 is SNEGSKA (reference sequence). This CDR3 is CSALEGTTSGYNF. The CDR3 nucleotides are TGCAGCGCCTTAGAAGGGACAACGAGTGGCTACAACTTC.

The sample holds a few counts of this clonotype. This chain uses TRBV6-6 with TRBJ1-5; no definite D call. This CDR3 is built from 12 residues. Looked up from germline, CDR1 is MNHNY and CDR2 is SVGAGI (reference sequence). Deletions cut 8 bases from V and 6 bases from J, with 11 bases between. This chain's CDR3 is CASLGDFQPQHF. The CDR3 nucleotides read TGTGCCAGCCTCGGGGATTTTCAGCCCCAGCATTTT.

By its share, this clonotype is medium-sized. The chain combines TRBV20-1 with TRBJ2-1, with 10 bases that match TRBD2. Germline V gene lookup returns CDR1 DFQATT and CDR2 SNEGSKA (reference sequence). This CDR3 contains 13 residues. J lost 8 bases, V lost 7 bases, and 8 bases had no gene match. CDR3 nucleotide sequence: TGCAGTGTTTCTAGCGGGAGTACCGATGAGCAGTTCTTC. Protein sequence: CSVSSGSTDEQFF.

By share of the sample, this clonotype is medium-sized (0.01 to 0.1%). The J gene is TRBJ2-2, the V gene TRBV11-3; D perhaps matches TRBD2 (6 bases). This CDR3 is built from 15 residues. Germline V gene data show CDR1 as SGHNT and CDR2 as YENEEA. V dropped 5 bases and J dropped 6 bases, with 16 bases sitting between them. The CDR3 loop is CASSTSRGLPGELFF. The DNA for the CDR3 is TGTGCCAGCAGCACTAGTCGGGGACTGCCCGGGGAGCTGTTTTTT.

As DNA, the CDR3 is TGTGCCAGCAGCAAAGGGGACCCGAGGGGTCAGCCCCAGCATTTT. Amino acid sequence: CASSKGDPRGQPQHF. This chain uses TRBV21-1 with TRBJ1-5; TRBD1, the table's D call, was not compared with the DNA. TRBV21-1 is a known pseudogene. CDR3 size: 15 residues.

This clonotype was seen repeatedly, ten times or more. V is TRBV27 and J is TRBJ1-5, with a weak D call TRBD1 (5 bases). The V gene's germline CDR1 is MNHEY and CDR2 SMNVEV (reference sequence). V was pared by 5 bases and J by 4 bases, with 15 bases between. This CDR3 has 15 amino acids. The CDR3 nucleotides are TGTGCCAGCAGTCAACTCGGGACGGATAATCAGCCCCAGCATTTT. Amino acid sequence: CASSQLGTDNQPQHF.

This clonotype was recorded many times. This chain joins TRBV27 and TRBJ1-6, with D unresolved. The germline CDR1 and CDR2 sequences are MNHEY and SMNVEV (reference sequence). Trimming pared 3 bases from V and 4 bases from J, leaving 4 bases between. The CDR3 spans 13 residues. The DNA for the CDR3 is TGTGCCAGCAGTTTGGGATATAATTCACCCCTCCACTTT. Its protein product is CASSLGYNSPLHF.

This clonotype is medium-sized by share. The V and J genes are TRBV29-1 and TRBJ2-3; D is undetermined. V was clipped by 5 bases and J by 5 bases, with 5 bases between them. CDR3 size: 10 residues. The germline gives CDR1 SQVTM, CDR2 ANQGSEA. The CDR3 protein is CSVHGDTQYF. The CDR3 DNA follows: TGCAGCGTTCACGGAGATACGCAGTATTTT.

Ten or more counts support this clonotype. The rearrangement uses TRBV11-2 and TRBJ2-1; TRBD2 agrees at 9 bases. Looked up from germline, CDR1 is SGHAT and CDR2 is FQNNGV. J was trimmed by 9 bases and V by 1 base; bases with no gene match: 4. This CDR3 comprises 14 residues. CDR3 DNA sequence: TGTGCCAGCAGCTTAGGCGGGACTAGCTGTGAGCAGTTCTTC. Amino acid sequence: CASSLGGTSCEQFF.

By share of the sample, this clonotype is medium-sized. The chain combines TRBV28 with TRBJ2-1; the D gene is possibly TRBD2 (5 bases). Germline V lookup: CDR1 MDHEN, CDR2 SYDVKM. The CDR3 has 14 amino acids. V lost 6 bases to trimming and J lost 4 bases, with 13 bases between them. Written as DNA, the CDR3 is TGTGCCAGCAGGCGGCCGGACTCTTACAATGAGCAGTTCTTC. It specifies CASRRPDSYNEQFF.

In this sample, this clonotype turned up many times. The chain combines TRBV6-6 with TRBJ2-3; TRBD2 might be the D (5 bases). The CDR3 sequence is 13 residues long. V was clipped by 6 bases and J by 5 bases, with 12 bases between them. CDR1 is MNHNY and CDR2 is SVGAGI in the germline V gene (reference sequence). CDR3 residues: CASSPTSIDTQYF. For the CDR3, the DNA is TGTGCCAGCAGCCCAACTAGTATAGATACGCAGTATTTT.

At least ten counts were recorded for this clonotype. The V and J genes are TRBV18 and TRBJ2-1; no definite D call. CDR1 is KGHSH and CDR2 is LQKENI in the germline V gene. The CDR3 loop spans 14 amino acids. Trimming stripped 2 bases from V and 4 bases from J, with 9 bases between. CDR3 amino acids: CASSPEAVYNEQFF. The CDR3, as DNA: TGTGCCAGCTCACCAGAGGCGGTATACAATGAGCAGTTCTTC.

By sample share, this clonotype is large. The chain is built from TRBV5-4 and TRBJ1-2; 7 positions agree with TRBD1. Germline CDR1 and CDR2: SGHNT and YYREEE (reference sequence). The CDR3 covers 13 residues. The V segment lost 4 bases and the J segment 6 bases; nucleotides outside the gene matches: 6. The CDR3 region is CASSRTGRDGYTF. CDR3 DNA sequence: TGTGCCAGCAGCCGGACAGGCCGCGATGGCTACACCTTC. Complete variable domain (other parts from reference TRBV5-4 and TRBJ1-2): ETGVTQSPTHLIKTRGQQVTLRCSSQSGHNTVSWYQQALGQGPQFIFQYYREEENGRGNFPPRFSGLQFPNYSSELNVNALELDDSALYLCASSRTGRDGYTFGSGTRLTVV.